This is a list of T cell receptor beta chains from one sample in a study of human T cells and chemical hapten exposure. TCRdb independently ran MiXCR on the RACE reads; one entry per CDR3 protein. The sample includes 350,000 or so distinct CDR3 sequences, around 7% of them seen just once. The specimen was whole blood, collected in connection with sensitization to the hapten diphenylcyclopropenone (DPC). The receptors were gathered from a woman aged 18-29 years with alopecia areata. Some clones in this sample may be carry-over from other donors' samples. The CDR3 runs from the conserved cysteine through the conserved F or W. A D gene is named only where the DNA matches it firmly. Not all rows give a size; the values are once, few, many and, for expanded clones, a class.

clone size: -; D gene: -; J gene: TRBJ2-3; V gene: TRBV4-2; CDR3 DNA: TGTGCCAGCAGCCAAGATTCCTTAGGACGTTTTAGGGACGGACGCACAGATACGCAGTATTTT; CDR3 protein: CASSQDSLGRFRDGRTDTQYF
clone size: many; D gene: -; J gene: TRBJ2-3; V gene: TRBV7-2; CDR3 DNA: TGTGCCAGCAGCCAGTTTGAGGGGTCCCCGGGGGATACGCAGTATTTT; CDR3 protein: CASSQFEGSPGDTQYF
clone size: many; D gene: -; J gene: TRBJ2-3; V gene: TRBV7-2; CDR3 DNA: TGTGCCAGCAGCCAGGGCGCTAGCACAGATACGCAGTATTTT; CDR3 protein: CASSQGASTDTQYF
clone size: few; D gene: TRBD2; J gene: TRBJ2-1; V gene: TRBV7-2; CDR3 DNA: TGTGCCAGCAGCTCCACCTCTAGCGGGGGGGCCCTTGAGCAGTTCTTC; CDR3 protein: CASSSTSSGGALEQFF
clone size: -; D gene: -; J gene: TRBJ1-1; V gene: TRBV28; CDR3 DNA: TGTGCCAGCAGTACAACCGGGACGGTGGGCACTGAAGCTTTCTTT; CDR3 protein: CASSTTGTVGTEAFF
clone size: -; D gene: -; J gene: TRBJ1-2; V gene: TRBV20-1; CDR3 DNA: TGCAGTGCCGATCGACGTCGGCAGGGACAATATGGCTACACCTTC; CDR3 protein: CSADRRRQGQYGYTF
clone size: -; D gene: TRBD2; J gene: TRBJ2-5; V gene: TRBV6-2/TRBV6-3; CDR3 DNA: TGTGCCAGCAGCTCGCTCATCGGCGGGGGGGCGGTGAAGCAAGAGACCCAGTACTTC; CDR3 protein: CASSSLIGGGAVKQETQYF
clone size: -; D gene: -; J gene: TRBJ1-5; V gene: TRBV6-2/TRBV6-3; CDR3 DNA: TGTGCCAGCAGTTACTCGACTAGGGCGGGTCAGCCCCAGCATTTT; CDR3 protein: CASSYSTRAGQPQHF
clone size: -; D gene: -; J gene: TRBJ1-1; V gene: TRBV5-1; CDR3 DNA: TGCGCCAGCAGCTTGATAAAGGGTTCGAACACTGAAGCTTTCTTT; CDR3 protein: CASSLIKGSNTEAFF
clone size: many; D gene: -; J gene: TRBJ2-7; V gene: TRBV5-1; CDR3 DNA: TGCGCCAGCAGCCCCGACTGGGCCGAGGGGGAGCAGTACTTC; CDR3 protein: CASSPDWAEGEQYF
clone size: few; D gene: TRBD1; J gene: TRBJ2-2; V gene: TRBV7-9; CDR3 DNA: TGTGCCAGCAGCTCTCTAACCGGACAGGGCAACACCGGGGAGCTGTTTTTT; CDR3 protein: CASSSLTGQGNTGELFF
clone size: many; D gene: -; J gene: TRBJ2-1; V gene: TRBV11-2; CDR3 DNA: TGTGCCAGCAGCCACCGGGACGCAACCTACAATGAGCAGTTCTTC; CDR3 protein: CASSHRDATYNEQFF
clone size: few; D gene: -; J gene: TRBJ2-3; V gene: TRBV7-2; CDR3 DNA: TGTGCCAGCAGCCCGGTGGGGGCCAGCACAGATACGCAGTATTTT; CDR3 protein: CASSPVGASTDTQYF
clone size: -; D gene: -; J gene: TRBJ1-1; V gene: TRBV10-3; CDR3 DNA: TGTGCCATCAGTACTAACCGGGACATGGATGCTTTCTTT; CDR3 protein: CAISTNRDMDAFF
clone size: -; D gene: -; J gene: TRBJ2-2; V gene: TRBV4-3; CDR3 DNA: TGCGCCAGCAGCCATGGGGACAGGGAGCTGTTTTTT; CDR3 protein: CASSHGDRELFF
clone size: few; D gene: -; J gene: TRBJ1-1; V gene: TRBV12-3/TRBV12-4; CDR3 DNA: TGTGCCAGCAGGTCTATAAGCAAGGCTTTCTTT; CDR3 protein: CASRSISKAFF
clone size: -; D gene: TRBD1; J gene: TRBJ1-5; V gene: TRBV12-5; CDR3 DNA: TGTGCTAGTGGTTTGGTGACAGGGAGAGGCAATCAGCCCCAGCATTTT; CDR3 protein: CASGLVTGRGNQPQHF
clone size: few; D gene: -; J gene: TRBJ2-5; V gene: TRBV4-3; CDR3 DNA: TGCGCCAGCAGCCAAGATTCAGCGGCCCAAGAGACCCAGTACTTC; CDR3 protein: CASSQDSAAQETQYF
clone size: many; D gene: -; J gene: TRBJ1-2; V gene: TRBV6-1; CDR3 DNA: TGTGCCAGCAGTGAAAAAGCCGATAATGGCGGCTACACCTTC; CDR3 protein: CASSEKADNGGYTF
clone size: -; D gene: -; J gene: TRBJ2-2; V gene: TRBV9; CDR3 DNA: TGTGCCAGCAGCGTACAATCGAACACCGGGGAGCTGTTTTTT; CDR3 protein: CASSVQSNTGELFF
clone size: -; D gene: -; J gene: TRBJ2-3; V gene: TRBV20-1; CDR3 DNA: TGCAGTGCTAGAGATCTAAGACGGGGGCCCCCCGATACGCAGTATTTT; CDR3 protein: CSARDLRRGPPDTQYF
clone size: -; D gene: -; J gene: TRBJ1-2; V gene: TRBV29-1; CDR3 DNA: TGCAGCGTTGACTCGGGCGGATTCTATGGCTACACCTTC; CDR3 protein: CSVDSGGFYGYTF
clone size: -; D gene: -; J gene: TRBJ1-4; V gene: TRBV29-1; CDR3 DNA: TGCAGCGTTGGGGCCCTGGGCGAAAAACTGTTTTTT; CDR3 protein: CSVGALGEKLFF
clone size: -; D gene: TRBD1; J gene: TRBJ2-1; V gene: TRBV27; CDR3 DNA: TGTGCCAGCAGTTTACTAGGACAGGGAGAGTTCTTC; CDR3 protein: CASSLLGQGEFF
clone size: -; D gene: TRBD2; J gene: TRBJ2-7; V gene: TRBV6-6; CDR3 DNA: TGTGCCAGCAGTTCCTCACTAGCGGGGTCGGGGGGTAACGAGCAGTACTTC; CDR3 protein: CASSSSLAGSGGNEQYF
clone size: -; D gene: -; J gene: TRBJ1-4; V gene: TRBV10-3; CDR3 DNA: TGTGCCATCAATGAGGACAGTTTGGCTGGAAAACTGTTTTTT; CDR3 protein: CAINEDSLAGKLFF
clone size: few; D gene: -; J gene: TRBJ1-5; V gene: TRBV7-2; CDR3 DNA: TGTGCCAGCAGCTTAGGGGAGCCCCAGCATTTT; CDR3 protein: CASSLGEPQHF
clone size: many; D gene: -; J gene: TRBJ2-7; V gene: TRBV28; CDR3 DNA: TGTGCCAGCAGTTTACCGACAGGCTACTACGAGCAGTACTTC; CDR3 protein: CASSLPTGYYEQYF
clone size: -; D gene: -; J gene: TRBJ1-2; V gene: TRBV7-2; CDR3 DNA: TGTGCCAGCAGCTTTGACAGTCTCTATGGCTACACCTTC; CDR3 protein: CASSFDSLYGYTF
clone size: many; D gene: TRBD1; J gene: TRBJ1-2; V gene: TRBV28; CDR3 DNA: TGTGCCAGCAGGACCGGGACAGGAAGTGGTGGCTACACCTTC; CDR3 protein: CASRTGTGSGGYTF
clone size: few; D gene: -; J gene: TRBJ1-4; V gene: TRBV18; CDR3 DNA: TGTGCCAGCTCACCACGGTGGGATTCTAATGAAAAACTGTTTTTT; CDR3 protein: CASSPRWDSNEKLFF
clone size: -; D gene: TRBD1; J gene: TRBJ1-2; V gene: TRBV25-1; CDR3 DNA: TGTGCCAGCAGCTCGTCGTCCACGGGTGGACAGGACCACTCCCCTTTGTATGGCTACACCTTC; CDR3 protein: CASSSSSTGGQDHSPLYGYTF
clone size: many; D gene: TRBD1; J gene: TRBJ2-3; V gene: TRBV6-5; CDR3 DNA: TGTGCCAGCAGTTCTAACAGGGGTGGCGCAGATACGCAGTATTTT; CDR3 protein: CASSSNRGGADTQYF
clone size: few; D gene: -; J gene: TRBJ1-3; V gene: TRBV12-3/TRBV12-4; CDR3 DNA: TGTGCCAGCACCTACAATGGGGGGCTCGGAAACACCATATATTTT; CDR3 protein: CASTYNGGLGNTIYF
clone size: -; D gene: -; J gene: TRBJ2-3; V gene: TRBV28; CDR3 DNA: TGTGCCAGCAGTGTCGGGACATTGGTTACAGATACGCAGTATTTT; CDR3 protein: CASSVGTLVTDTQYF
clone size: many; D gene: TRBD1; J gene: TRBJ2-4; V gene: TRBV29-1; CDR3 DNA: TGCAGCGTTGAGGGGCCAGGGGGTGGCATTCAGTACTTC; CDR3 protein: CSVEGPGGGIQYF